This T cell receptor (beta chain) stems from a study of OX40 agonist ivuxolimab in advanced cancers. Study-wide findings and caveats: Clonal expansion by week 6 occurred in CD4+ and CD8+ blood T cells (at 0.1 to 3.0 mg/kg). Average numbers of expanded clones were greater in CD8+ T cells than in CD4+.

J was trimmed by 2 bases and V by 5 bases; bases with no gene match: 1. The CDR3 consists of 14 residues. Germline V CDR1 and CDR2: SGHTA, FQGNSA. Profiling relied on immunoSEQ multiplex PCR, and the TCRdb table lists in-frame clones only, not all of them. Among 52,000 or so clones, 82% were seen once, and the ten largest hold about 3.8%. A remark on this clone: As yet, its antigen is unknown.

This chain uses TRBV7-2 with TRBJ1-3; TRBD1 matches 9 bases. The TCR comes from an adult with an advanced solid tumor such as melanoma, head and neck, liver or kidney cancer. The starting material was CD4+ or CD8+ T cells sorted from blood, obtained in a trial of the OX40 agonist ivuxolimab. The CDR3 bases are TGTGCCAGCAGCCACAGGGGGCCTGGAAACACCATATATTTT. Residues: CASSHRGPGNTIYF.